This T cell receptor beta chain was found in a study of cytomegalovirus exposure and HLA in healthy donors. Study-wide points: The authors excluded some V segments, including TRBV6-2 and TRBV6-3, as indistinguishable. Some highly shared sequence variants likely arose as a pipeline artifact. In an earlier analysis, productive rearrangement rates for most beta V segments clustered near 87% or 30%.

The PCR made use of 60 Vbeta and 13 Jbeta primers. TCRdb keeps only in-frame clones here, not all; method: immunoSEQ multiplex PCR. The sample has more than 150,000 clones, almost 85% seen once. Donors had nominal health at sampling but likely had unrecorded immune exposures. The CDR3 totals 18 residues. Germline V gene data show CDR1 as SGHTA and CDR2 as FQGNSA. The V and J ends lost 5 bases and 1 base respectively, with 23 bases between them. As concerns this clone: The target antigen is unknown.

The specimen sequenced was PBMCs. The origin of this receptor is a boy aged 2 to 10 in good health and CMV-seronegative. The chain joins TRBV7-2 to TRBJ2-5; tentatively, D is TRBD2 (6 bases). The CDR3 DNA follows: TGTGCCAGCAGCCCGGGAGCTGGCGCTGGTTTAATCCAAGAGACCCAGTACTTC. It yields the protein CASSPGAGAGLIQETQYF.